A selection of T cell receptor beta chains follows, all from one sample in a study of blood T cell repertoires in COVID-19. Profiling relied on immunoSEQ multiplex PCR, and the TCRdb table lists in-frame clones only, not all of them. The sample contains 150,000 to 200,000 clones, around 86% of which appear only once. Sequenced: peripheral blood. These receptors originate from a man aged 50 to 60 with active or convalescent COVID-19. Both conserved end residues are part of each CDR3.

v_call: TRBV6-1
j_call: TRBJ2-1
cdr3_aa: CASSETGGDEQFF

v_call: TRBV11-2
j_call: TRBJ2-2
cdr3_aa: CASSLIGEGSGRTTGELFF

v_call: TRBV7-2
j_call: TRBJ2-2
cdr3_aa: CASSLVSGGATSTGELFF

v_call: TRBV5-1
j_call: TRBJ2-1
cdr3_aa: CASSLTSGFSYNEQFF

v_call: TRBV5-4
j_call: TRBJ2-5
cdr3_aa: CASSSISGGEETQYF

v_call: TRBV18
j_call: TRBJ1-1
cdr3_aa: CASSPTGFTEAFF

v_call: TRBV4-3
j_call: TRBJ2-5
cdr3_aa: CASSQVLNQLAGETQYF

v_call: TRBV27
j_call: TRBJ1-1
cdr3_aa: CASSLGQGMFEAFF

v_call: TRBV7-6
j_call: TRBJ2-2
cdr3_aa: CASSLRGRSTGELFF

v_call: TRBV7-3
j_call: TRBJ2-1
cdr3_aa: CASSSGLRNNEQFF

v_call: TRBV29-1
j_call: TRBJ2-7
cdr3_aa: CSVSGGRSSYEQYF

v_call: TRBV5-4
j_call: TRBJ1-6
cdr3_aa: CASSSPTGGSNSPLHF

v_call: TRBV7-2
j_call: TRBJ2-7
cdr3_aa: CASSLEGTGSYEQYF

v_call: TRBV7-9
j_call: TRBJ2-5
cdr3_aa: CAIPGAGETQYF

v_call: TRBV20-1
j_call: TRBJ1-6
cdr3_aa: CSAIETERSSSYNSPLHF

v_call: TRBV21-1
j_call: TRBJ1-2
cdr3_aa: CASSTLTGGAKGYTF

v_call: TRBV4-2
j_call: TRBJ1-6
cdr3_aa: CASSQEGGHNSPLHF

v_call: TRBV6-5
j_call: TRBJ2-7
cdr3_aa: CASRGLAGTYEQYF

v_call: TRBV19
j_call: TRBJ1-2
cdr3_aa: CASREGPSIGYTF

v_call: TRBV11-2
j_call: TRBJ1-3
cdr3_aa: CASSPGTGGGNTIYF

v_call: TRBV29-1
j_call: TRBJ1-4
cdr3_aa: CSVEGTANEKLFF

v_call: TRBV6-5
j_call: TRBJ2-5
cdr3_aa: CASSYPPGGGETQYF

v_call: TRBV7-9
j_call: TRBJ1-4
cdr3_aa: CASSLGQVNEKLFF

v_call: TRBV18
j_call: TRBJ1-4
cdr3_aa: CASSPVNSYATNEKLFF

v_call: TRBV5-1
j_call: TRBJ2-2
cdr3_aa: CASSLGGITGELFF

v_call: TRBV7-2
j_call: TRBJ2-5
cdr3_aa: CASSRRQALETQYF

v_call: TRBV20-1
j_call: TRBJ2-2
cdr3_aa: CSASRQGSTGELFF

v_call: TRBV25-1
j_call: TRBJ2-5
cdr3_aa: CASSERPGGRETQYF

v_call: TRBV29-1
j_call: TRBJ2-1
cdr3_aa: CSVEGLVNNEQFF

v_call: TRBV11-2
j_call: TRBJ1-1
cdr3_aa: CASSPQTISEAFF

v_call: TRBV19
j_call: TRBJ1-2
cdr3_aa: CASSDRTGDGYTF

v_call: TRBV7-9
j_call: TRBJ1-5
cdr3_aa: CASSPTDRSNQPQHF

v_call: TRBV25-1
j_call: TRBJ1-4
cdr3_aa: CASSEGGSGEKLFF

v_call: TRBV14
j_call: TRBJ1-2
cdr3_aa: CASSGGQVVGYTF

v_call: TRBV5-1
j_call: TRBJ2-3
cdr3_aa: CASSKGLAGVGVGGDTQYF

v_call: TRBV5-1
j_call: TRBJ1-4
cdr3_aa: CASSLEPGGNEKLFF

v_call: TRBV6-2/TRBV6-3
j_call: TRBJ2-5
cdr3_aa: CASSYSIQETQYF

v_call: TRBV6-2/TRBV6-3
j_call: TRBJ2-7
cdr3_aa: CASSYSMESSYEQYF

v_call: TRBV14
j_call: TRBJ2-5
cdr3_aa: CASSPGLGQRETQYF

v_call: TRBV7-9
j_call: TRBJ1-3
cdr3_aa: CASSPPLAASGNTIYF